These 11 T cell receptor beta chains share one sample of origin, sequenced in a study of blood T cells in healthy people across ages (dated by TCRdb to about 2015). Libraries were prepared through 5' RACE. The run used an Illumina HiSeq 2500. The second PCR ran for roughly 7 to 11 cycles and used a J-beta primer mix along with a sample-barcoded 5' primer. Through fastp at Q25 and MiXCR, TCRdb rebuilt clones from the public reads, retaining in-frame beta chains. Entries that share a CDR3 protein sequence are merged under the most common genes and DNA. This sample comprises about 580,000 distinct CDR3 sequences, 47% of them detected only once. Clones ranked in the top ten supply roughly 24% of the sample. Sequencing was done on a sample of blood. The receptors were gathered from a man aged 80 or over in good health.

The chain carries TRBV20-1 and TRBJ1-1, with D perhaps matching TRBD1 (5 bases). Trimming took 4 bases from V and 3 from J, leaving 12 bases between them. Germline lookup yields CDR1 DFQATT and CDR2 SNEGSKA (reference sequence). The CDR3 is 13 residues long. CDR3 sequence (DNA): TGCAGTGCTACAGGGTTATCGGACACTGAAGCTTTCTTT. Translation: CSATGLSDTEAFF.

The V and J genes are TRBV6-2 or TRBV6-3 and TRBJ2-1; weak D call: TRBD2 (6 bases). Trimming took off 6 bases at V and 0 bases at J, with 9 bases between the two ends. The CDR3 is 14 residues long. CDR1 MNHEY and CDR2 SVGEGT come from the germline V gene. CDR3 bases: TGTGCCAGCAGGGTCGGGAGCTCCTACAATGAGCAGTTCTTC. Protein product: CASRVGSSYNEQFF.

The J gene is TRBJ1-5, the V gene TRBV20-1, with 7 bases identical to TRBD1. Trimming at V came to 5 bases and at J to 3 bases, leaving 7 bases not matched to a gene. CDR3 length: 14 residues. Germline CDR1 is DFQATT and CDR2 is SNEGSKA (reference sequence). The CDR3 nucleotides are TGCAGTGCTCAGGGGGGAGGTACCAATCAGCCCCAGCATTTT. Encoded protein: CSAQGGGTNQPQHF.

The CDR3 here is CASSYDNLVTGRLAFF. Written as DNA, the CDR3 is TGTGCCAGCAGTTACGACAATCTGGTGACCGGGCGCTTGGCTTTCTTT. The rearrangement joins TRBV6-5 to TRBJ1-1; D is unclear. Trimming stripped 2 bases from V and 11 bases from J, with 24 bases between. CDR3 length: 16 residues. Germline-derived CDR1 and CDR2 are MNHEY and SVGAGI.

This chain uses TRBV3-1 with TRBJ2-4; D gene unclear. V was trimmed by 0 bases and J by 14 bases, leaving 23 bases between them. The germline V gene encodes CDR1 LGHDT and CDR2 YNNKEL (reference sequence). The CDR3 consists of 16 residues. The CDR3 spells CASSQDSIAGTSTKYF. Written as DNA, the CDR3 is TGTGCCAGCAGCCAAGATTCAATCGCAGGAACTTCAACCAAGTACTTC.

The genes are TRBV20-1 and TRBJ2-1; 13 bases line up with TRBD2. Germline V lookup: CDR1 DFQATT, CDR2 SNEGSKA (reference sequence). V lost 6 bases, J lost 2 bases, and 16 bases stayed unmatched. The CDR3 is 19 amino acids. CDR3 in amino acids: CSATNRRLAGGPAYNEQFF. The DNA of the CDR3 is TGCAGTGCGACAAACCGGAGACTAGCGGGGGGCCCGGCCTACAATGAGCAGTTCTTC.

This clonotype has a count of ten or more. The genes are TRBV6-6 and TRBJ2-1; 14 bases align to TRBD2. Looked up from germline, CDR1 is MNHNY and CDR2 is SVGAGI (reference sequence). This CDR3 comprises 16 residues. The V segment lost 4 bases and the J segment 7 bases; nucleotides outside the gene matches: 6. The DNA of the CDR3 is TGTGCCAGCAGTTCCACCGGGACTAGCGGGAGTAATGAGCAGTTCTTC. Translation gives CASSSTGTSGSNEQFF.

This clonotype was counted between two and nine times. V gene TRBV6-2 or TRBV6-3 combines with J gene TRBJ2-1, with TRBD2 matching 11 bases. This CDR3 is built from 16 residues. With V trimmed by 7 bases and J by 3 bases, 8 bases remained unmatched. The V gene's germline CDR1 is MNHEY and CDR2 SVGEGT. CDR3: CASTVSGTSGYNEQFF. Here the CDR3 DNA reads TGTGCCAGCACCGTTTCCGGGACTAGCGGCTACAATGAGCAGTTCTTC.

The V and J genes are TRBV20-1 and TRBJ2-3; D possibly corresponds to TRBD2 (5 bases). Germline values: CDR1 DFQATT, CDR2 SNEGSKA (reference sequence). Trimming removed 3 bases at V and 2 bases at J, with 15 bases between. The CDR3 loop spans 15 amino acids. The CDR3 sequence is CSARAPAGPTDTQYF. The DNA of the CDR3 is TGCAGTGCTAGGGCCCCCGCGGGCCCCACAGATACGCAGTATTTT.

Notes on this clonotype: A read error may be the cause here, since a much bigger clone is one base away. CDR3 bases: TGCAGCGTTGAGGGAAGGAGCAGAGATACGCAGTATTTT. This gives the protein CSVEGRSRDTQYF. The J gene is TRBJ2-3, the V gene TRBV29-1; D not certain. The CDR3 loop spans 13 amino acids. The germline V gene has CDR1 SQVTM and CDR2 ANQGSEA.

The table lists this clonotype with a few counts. The chain has TRBV7-9 and TRBJ2-6; D not certain. This CDR3 is built from 14 residues. Germline V lookup: CDR1 SEHNR, CDR2 FQNEAQ (reference sequence). V lost 3 bases to trimming and J lost 4 bases, with 7 bases between them. CDR3 loop: CASSFGFGANVLTF. CDR3 sequence (DNA): TGTGCCAGCAGCTTCGGGTTCGGGGCCAACGTCCTGACTTTC. Together with reference TRBV7-9 and TRBJ2-6, the CDR3 gives the full variable domain: DTGVSQNPRHKITKRGQNVTFRCDPISEHNRLYWYRQTLGQGPEFLTYFQNEAQLEKSRLLSDRFSAERPKGSFSTLEIQRTEQGDSAMYLCASSFGFGANVLTFGAGSRLTVL.